This entry lists 28 T cell receptor beta chains sequenced from one sample in a study of patients and donors after allogeneic stem cell transplantation. Each CDR3 protein is one row after TCRdb ran MiXCR on the RT-PCR reads. The data contain over 350,000 distinct CDR3 sequences, roughly 17% of them singletons. The sequenced sample consisted of blood, either unsorted or a sorted T cell fraction (not recorded which). These receptors all come from a human donor who was either an allogeneic HSCT recipient or a stem cell or donor lymphocyte infusion donor (not recorded which). It is not recorded whose cells these are; they may come from a transplant donor.

This clonotype was found a few times. The chain has TRBV5-6 and TRBJ1-5; a possible D gene is TRBD1 (6 bases). V lost 4 bases and J 7 bases, leaving 21 bases between the germline ends. The CDR3 totals 16 residues. In germline, CDR1 is SGHDT, CDR2 YYEEEE. CDR3 region: CASSRRGFGPRQPQHF. For the CDR3, the DNA is TGTGCCAGCAGCCGGAGGGGGTTCGGGCCCAGGCAGCCCCAGCATTTT.

The gene calls are TRBV24-1 and TRBJ1-2, with 8 bases matching TRBD1. Germline CDR1 reads KGHDR; CDR2 reads SFDVKD. The CDR3 is 15 residues long. J gave up 6 bases and V 1 base, and 6 bases lay outside the gene matches. CDR3 nucleotides: TGTGCCACCAGTGATTTTGGCAGGGGGCGAAATGGCTACACCTTC. The encoded protein is CATSDFGRGRNGYTF.

J is TRBJ1-2 and V is TRBV29-1, with a weak D call TRBD1 (5 bases). The V and J ends lost 4 bases and 8 bases respectively, with 11 bases between them. Germline CDR1 and CDR2: SQVTM and ANQGSEA. The CDR3 consists of 11 residues. CDR3 residues: CSVVGAWGYTF. The CDR3 DNA reads as TGCAGCGTTGTCGGGGCGTGGGGCTACACCTTC.

In this sample, this clonotype turned up a few times. The genes are TRBV12-3 or TRBV12-4 and TRBJ2-3; TRBD1 agrees at 10 bases. This CDR3 comprises 17 residues. Trimming cost V 3 bases and J 3 bases; bases outside gene matches: 9. CDR3 residues: CASSLGTGDGRTDTQYF. The CDR3 nucleotides are TGTGCCAGCAGTTTGGGGACAGGGGATGGGCGGACAGATACGCAGTATTTT.

This clonotype was observed a few times. The CDR3 DNA is TGTGCCAGTAGTCTCGTGAGAGGGGGCGACTATGGCTACACCTTC. This gives the protein CASSLVRGGDYGYTF. This chain joins TRBV19 and TRBJ1-2, with 7 positions matching TRBD1. Trimming removed 5 bases from V and 3 bases from J; junction bases left unmatched: 9. The CDR3 is 15 residues long. In germline, CDR1 is LNHDA, CDR2 SQIVND (reference sequence).

The rearrangement links TRBV2 to TRBJ1-5, with D perhaps matching TRBD1 (5 bases). V dropped 6 bases and J dropped 2 bases, with 17 bases sitting between them. The CDR3 is made up of 16 amino acids. CDR1 is SNHLY and CDR2 is FYNNEI in the germline V gene. This CDR3 is CASRSGPTYRNQPQHF. DNA of the CDR3: TGTGCCAGCAGATCGGGACCGACCTACCGCAATCAGCCCCAGCATTTT.

The sample holds a few counts of this clonotype. The rearrangement uses TRBV2 and TRBJ2-5; a weak D match, TRBD1 (6 bases). Germline CDR1 SNHLY, CDR2 FYNNEI. V lost 8 bases and J lost 7, with 20 bases in between. The CDR3 contains 14 residues. The CDR3 nucleotides read TGTGCCAGCCAGGGGCAGTTAGTAATGGGGACCCAGTACTTC. This gives the protein CASQGQLVMGTQYF.

This clonotype appeared a few times. V usage is TRBV12-3 or TRBV12-4 and J usage is TRBJ1-2; D is uncertain. The V and J ends lost 2 bases and 7 bases respectively, with 8 bases between them. This CDR3 has 12 amino acids. CDR3 DNA sequence: TGTGCCAGCAGTTTATTGGGCGCTGGCTACACCTTC. Translation gives CASSLLGAGYTF.

This clonotype has more than one count but fewer than ten. V gene TRBV11-2 combines with J gene TRBJ1-2, with a weak D call TRBD1 (5 bases). The CDR3 runs 15 residues. V shed 3 bases and J shed 8 bases, with 19 bases lying between them. CDR1 and CDR2 from the germline V gene are SGHAT and FQNNGV. The CDR3 sequence: CASSLAGARGYGYTF. DNA for the CDR3: TGTGCCAGCAGCTTGGCCGGGGCGCGTGGATACGGCTACACCTTC.

The chain couples TRBV5-1 to TRBJ1-6; 9 nucleotides agree with TRBD1. The CDR3 contains 16 residues. The V segment lost 3 bases and the J segment 7 bases; nucleotides outside the gene matches: 8. CDR1 is SGHRS and CDR2 is YFSETQ in the germline V gene. The CDR3 sequence is CASSSVGQGRNSPLHF. The CDR3 DNA sequence: TGCGCCAGCAGCTCGGTGGGACAGGGAAGGAATTCACCCCTCCACTTT.

The CDR3 region is CASSEQPTGAREQFF. The DNA for the CDR3 is TGTGCCAGCAGTGAACAACCCACAGGGGCTAGGGAGCAGTTCTTC. The rearrangement uses TRBV6-2 or TRBV6-3 and TRBJ2-1, with 7 bases lining up with TRBD1. J lost 10 bases, V lost 5 bases, and 14 bases had no gene match. The CDR3 runs to 15 residues. Germline V gene lookup returns CDR1 MNHEY and CDR2 SVGEGT.

The chain uses TRBV20-1 and TRBJ2-3; 9 bases map to TRBD1. The trim removed 4 bases at V and 6 bases at J, leaving 11 bases unmatched. This CDR3 has 15 amino acids. CDR1 DFQATT and CDR2 SNEGSKA come from the germline V gene (reference sequence). CDR3 loop: CSANKGTGFRDTQYF. The CDR3 region has the DNA TGCAGTGCTAATAAAGGGACAGGGTTCCGGGATACGCAGTATTTT.

The chain is built from TRBV9 and TRBJ1-2; no firm D call. The CDR3 is 10 amino acids. CDR1 SGDLS and CDR2 YYNGEE come from the germline V gene. The germline V and J ends were trimmed by 3 bases and 8 bases, with 5 bases remaining between them. The CDR3 reads CASSGKGYTF. The CDR3 DNA reads TGTGCCAGCAGCGGTAAGGGCTACACCTTC.

The chain is built from TRBV7-2 and TRBJ2-7; a weak D match, TRBD2 (6 bases). V was cut by 3 bases and J by 0 bases, with 18 bases left in between. The germline CDR1 and CDR2 sequences are SGHTA and FQGNSA. CDR3 length equals 17 residues. The CDR3 sequence: CASSFREYQRASYEQYF. DNA for the CDR3: TGTGCCAGCAGCTTCCGGGAATATCAGCGGGCCTCCTACGAGCAGTACTTC.

The genes are TRBV20-1 and TRBJ1-2; D is unresolved. Looked up from germline, CDR1 is DFQATT and CDR2 is SNEGSKA (reference sequence). CDR3 length: 12 amino acids. The V end lost 3 bases, the J end lost 0 bases, and 5 bases lay between the germline ends. The CDR3 coding sequence is TGCAGTGCTAGCGGGCCTAACTATGGCTACACCTTC. This encodes CSASGPNYGYTF.

In this sample, this clonotype turned up a few times. This chain links TRBV7-9 with TRBJ2-3, with D possibly called TRBD1 or TRBD2 (6 bases each). The CDR3 totals 17 residues. V gave up 3 bases and J gave up 2 bases, with 18 bases separating them. The germline CDR1 and CDR2 sequences are SEHNR and FQNEAQ (reference sequence). CDR3 nucleotide sequence: TGTGCCAGCAGCTTTGGGGGGCGGAGGCAGCCCACAGATACGCAGTATTTT. It specifies CASSFGGRRQPTDTQYF. Drawing the rest from reference TRBV7-9 and TRBJ2-3, the complete variable domain is DTGVSQNPRHKITKRGQNVTFRCDPISEHNRLYWYRQTLGQGPEFLTYFQNEAQLEKSRLLSDRFSAERPKGSFSTLEIQRTEQGDSAMYLCASSFGGRRQPTDTQYFGPGTRLTVL.

The rearrangement links TRBV7-9 to TRBJ1-1, with TRBD1 matching over 9 bases. The V segment lost 1 base and the J segment 4 bases; nucleotides outside the gene matches: 4. The CDR3 runs 15 residues. Germline lookup yields CDR1 SEHNR and CDR2 FQNEAQ (reference sequence). CDR3 loop: CASSLGQGVFTEAFF. CDR3 sequence (DNA): TGTGCCAGCAGCTTAGGACAGGGGGTCTTCACTGAAGCTTTCTTT.

This clonotype turned up a few times. For the CDR3, the DNA is TGTGCCAGCAGCTCTACTACAAGGAGGAGCTCCTACGAGCAGTACTTC. Amino acids: CASSSTTRRSSYEQYF. V usage is TRBV7-6 and J usage is TRBJ2-7; a weak D match, TRBD2 (5 bases). This CDR3 spans 16 amino acids. The V end was cut by 4 bases, the J end by 0 bases, with 16 bases between. Per the germline V gene, CDR1 is SGHVS and CDR2 is FNYEAQ. Full variable domain (remainder filled in from reference TRBV7-6 and TRBJ2-7): GAGVSQSPRYKVTKRGQDVALRCDPISGHVSLYWYRQALGQGPEFLTYFNYEAQQDKSGLPNDRFSAERPEGSISTLTIQRTEQRDSAMYRCASSSTTRRSSYEQYFGPGTRLTVT.

There are many counts of this clonotype. The V gene is TRBV12-3 or TRBV12-4, the J gene TRBJ1-5, with 8 bases aligning to TRBD1. V lost 6 bases, J lost 3 bases, and 10 bases stayed unmatched. The CDR3 sequence is 16 residues long. The CDR3 loop reads CASSPHQGADNQPQHF. The CDR3 nucleotides read TGTGCCAGCAGCCCTCATCAGGGGGCTGACAATCAGCCCCAGCATTTT.

The table lists this clonotype with many counts. The CDR3 DNA follows: TGTGCCAGCAGCCCCGACTCCGGGACAAACTATGGCTACACCTTC. As protein: CASSPDSGTNYGYTF. This chain connects TRBV7-9 to TRBJ1-2, with D possibly being TRBD1 (6 bases). The CDR3 sequence is 15 residues long. CDR1 and CDR2 (germline): SEHNR, FQNEAQ (reference sequence). V dropped 5 bases and J dropped 2 bases, with 15 bases sitting between them. The entire variable domain, with the rest obtained from reference TRBV7-9 and TRBJ1-2, is as follows: DTGVSQNPRHKITKRGQNVTFRCDPISEHNRLYWYRQTLGQGPEFLTYFQNEAQLEKSRLLSDRFSAERPKGSFSTLEIQRTEQGDSAMYLCASSPDSGTNYGYTFGSGTRLTVV.

The V gene is TRBV12-5, the J gene TRBJ2-7; perhaps TRBD2 as D (5 bases). Germline lookup yields CDR1 LGHNT and CDR2 FRNRAP. The CDR3 runs to 15 residues. V was clipped by 5 bases and J by 7 bases, with 21 bases between them. The CDR3 loop is CASGIWPGSGNEQYF. The CDR3 bases are TGTGCTAGTGGTATCTGGCCGGGATCTGGGAATGAGCAGTACTTC.

This chain connects TRBV7-3 to TRBJ2-1; unclear D gene. Per the germline V gene, CDR1 is SGHTA and CDR2 is FQGTGA. V was clipped by 5 bases and J by 5 bases, with 13 bases between them. CDR3 length: 14 amino acids. CDR3 amino acids: CASSVATANNEQFF. The DNA of the CDR3 is TGTGCCAGCAGCGTCGCGACGGCAAACAATGAGCAGTTCTTC.

Turning to this clonotype: At one end, the junction sequence differs from germline, possibly due to a read error. Here the CDR3 reads CASGEGVKTEAFF. CDR3 sequence (DNA): TGTGCTAGTGGGGAGGGGGTGAAGACTGAAGCTTTCTTT. The chain employs TRBV19 and TRBJ1-1; perhaps TRBD1 as D (6 bases). The CDR3 extends over 13 amino acids. Looked up from germline, CDR1 is LNHDA and CDR2 is SQIVND (reference sequence).

The V call is TRBV11-2, the J call TRBJ1-1; D is undetermined. Trimming pared 0 bases from V and 9 bases from J, leaving 11 bases between. CDR1 is SGHAT, CDR2 FQNNGV, per germline. The CDR3 consists of 13 residues. This chain's CDR3 is CASSLDPGAKAFF. CDR3 nucleotide sequence: TGTGCCAGCAGCTTAGATCCGGGAGCTAAAGCTTTCTTT.

This clonotype appeared a few times. V is TRBV2 and J is TRBJ2-7, with 13 bases lining up with TRBD2. The germline V gene has CDR1 SNHLY and CDR2 FYNNEI. There are 15 residues in the CDR3. The V gene end was trimmed by 11 bases and the J gene end by 7 bases; junction bases not matched to a gene: 14. The CDR3 region is CASGLAGDPLGEQYF. In nucleotides, the CDR3 is TGTGCCTCCGGACTAGCGGGAGATCCCCTTGGGGAGCAGTACTTC.

This clonotype appeared a few times. The J gene is TRBJ1-1, the V gene TRBV5-1, with D unresolved. The CDR3 runs to 15 residues. Trimming pared 4 bases from V and 1 base from J, leaving 14 bases between. Germline CDR1 and CDR2: SGHRS and YFSETQ. The CDR3 reads CASSQLGTTNTEAFF. CDR3 sequence (DNA): TGCGCCAGCAGCCAATTAGGCACGACGAACACTGAAGCTTTCTTT.

The V gene is TRBV5-1, the J gene TRBJ2-5; D unresolved. Germline V gives CDR1 SGHRS, CDR2 YFSETQ. The V gene lost 6 bases and the J gene lost 1 base, with 10 bases spanning the gap. The CDR3 contains 13 residues. The CDR3 nucleotides are TGCGCCAGCAAGTTGTCATCCCAAGAGACCCAGTACTTC. Translating it yields CASKLSSQETQYF.

There are a few counts of this clonotype. The genes are TRBV11-2 and TRBJ2-6, with a possible D match to TRBD1 (5 bases). Trimming pared 0 bases from V and 0 bases from J, leaving 15 bases between. The length of the CDR3 is 19 residues. CDR1 is SGHAT, CDR2 FQNNGV, per germline. The CDR3 coding sequence is TGTGCCAGCAGCTTAGAGCAGGGCCCTCCTAGCTCTGGGGCCAACGTCCTGACTTTC. It yields the protein CASSLEQGPPSSGANVLTF.